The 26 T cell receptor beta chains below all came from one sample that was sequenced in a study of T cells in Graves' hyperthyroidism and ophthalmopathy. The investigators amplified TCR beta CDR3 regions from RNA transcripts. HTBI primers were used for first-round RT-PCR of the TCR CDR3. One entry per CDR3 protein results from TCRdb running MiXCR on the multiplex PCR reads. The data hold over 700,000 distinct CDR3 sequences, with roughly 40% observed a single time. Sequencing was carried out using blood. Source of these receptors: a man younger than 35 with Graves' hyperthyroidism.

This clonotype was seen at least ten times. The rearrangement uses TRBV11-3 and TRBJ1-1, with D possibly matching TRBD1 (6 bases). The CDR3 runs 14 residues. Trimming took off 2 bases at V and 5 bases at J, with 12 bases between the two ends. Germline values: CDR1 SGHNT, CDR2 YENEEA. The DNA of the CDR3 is TGTGCCAGCAGCTTATACAACCAGGGGACTGAAGCTTTCTTT. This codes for CASSLYNQGTEAFF.

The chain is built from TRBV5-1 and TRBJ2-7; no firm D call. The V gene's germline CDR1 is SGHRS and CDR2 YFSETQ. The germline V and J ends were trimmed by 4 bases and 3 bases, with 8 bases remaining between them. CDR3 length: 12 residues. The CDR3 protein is CASSKANYEQYF. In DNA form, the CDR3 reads TGCGCCAGCAGCAAAGCCAACTACGAGCAGTACTTC.

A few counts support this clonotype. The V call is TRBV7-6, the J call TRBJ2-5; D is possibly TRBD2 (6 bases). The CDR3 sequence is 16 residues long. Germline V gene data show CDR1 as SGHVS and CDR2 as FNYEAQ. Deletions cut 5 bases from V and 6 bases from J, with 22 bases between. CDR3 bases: TGTGCCAGCAGCCGCGGCGGGGCAAGGGAGGCGAAGACCCAGTACTTC. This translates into CASSRGGAREAKTQYF.

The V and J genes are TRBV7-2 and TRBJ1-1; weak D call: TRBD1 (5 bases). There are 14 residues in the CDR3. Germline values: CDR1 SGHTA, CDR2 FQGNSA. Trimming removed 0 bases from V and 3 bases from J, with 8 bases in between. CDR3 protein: CASSLALTDTEAFF. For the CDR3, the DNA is TGTGCCAGCAGCTTAGCTTTGACAGACACTGAAGCTTTCTTT. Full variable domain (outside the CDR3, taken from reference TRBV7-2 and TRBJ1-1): GAGVSQSPSNKVTEKGKDVELRCDPISGHTALYWYRQSLGQGLEFLIYFQGNSAPDKSGLPSDRFSAERTGGSVSTLTIQRTQQEDSAVYLCASSLALTDTEAFFGQGTRLTVV.

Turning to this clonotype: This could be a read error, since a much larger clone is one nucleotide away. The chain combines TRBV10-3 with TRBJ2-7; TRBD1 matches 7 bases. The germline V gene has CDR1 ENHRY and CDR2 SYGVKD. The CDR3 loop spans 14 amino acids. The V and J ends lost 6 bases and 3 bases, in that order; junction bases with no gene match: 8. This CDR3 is CAIRGQDSLYEQYF. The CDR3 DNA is TGTGCCATCAGAGGACAGGACTCCCTCTACGAGCAGTACTTC.

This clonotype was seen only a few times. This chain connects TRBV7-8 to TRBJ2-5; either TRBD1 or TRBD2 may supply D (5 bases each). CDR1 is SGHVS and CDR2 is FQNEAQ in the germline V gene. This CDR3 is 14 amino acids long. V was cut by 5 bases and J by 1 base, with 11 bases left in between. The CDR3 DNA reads TGTGCCAGCAGCCCCCCCGGGGCCCAAGAGACCCAGTACTTC. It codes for CASSPPGAQETQYF.

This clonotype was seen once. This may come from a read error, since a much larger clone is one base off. The CDR3, as DNA: TGTGCCAGCAGCTTAGGCGCGATTGGTAATTCACCCCCCCACTTT. The encoded protein is CASSLGAIGNSPPHF. The chain combines TRBV7-8 with TRBJ1-6; D gene unclear. The CDR3 runs to 15 residues. CDR1 is SGHVS, CDR2 FQNEAQ, per germline.

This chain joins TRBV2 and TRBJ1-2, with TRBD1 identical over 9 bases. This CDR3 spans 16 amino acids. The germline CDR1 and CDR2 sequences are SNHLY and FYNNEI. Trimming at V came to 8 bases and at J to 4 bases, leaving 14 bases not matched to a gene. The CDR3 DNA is TGTGCCAGCGTCCGGACAGGGGCGACCGACATCTATGGCTACACCTTC. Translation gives CASVRTGATDIYGYTF.

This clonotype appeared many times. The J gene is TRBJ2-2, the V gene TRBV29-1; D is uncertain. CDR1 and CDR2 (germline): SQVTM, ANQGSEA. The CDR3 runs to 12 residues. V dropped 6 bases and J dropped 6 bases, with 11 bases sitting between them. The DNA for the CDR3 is TGCAGCGTCGCCCTCGGAGCCGGGGAGCTGTTTTTT. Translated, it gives CSVALGAGELFF.

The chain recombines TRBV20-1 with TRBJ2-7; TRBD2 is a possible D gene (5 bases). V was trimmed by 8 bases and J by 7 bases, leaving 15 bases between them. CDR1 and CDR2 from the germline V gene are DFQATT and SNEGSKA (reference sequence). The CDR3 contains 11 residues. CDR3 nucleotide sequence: TGCAGTACTACCCCAGGCGGGGAGCAGTACTTC. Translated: CSTTPGGEQYF.

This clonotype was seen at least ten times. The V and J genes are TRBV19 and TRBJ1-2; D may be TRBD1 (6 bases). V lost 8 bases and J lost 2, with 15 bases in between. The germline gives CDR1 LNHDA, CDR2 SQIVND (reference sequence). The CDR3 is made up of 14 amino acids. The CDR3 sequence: CASWSGQTNYGYTF. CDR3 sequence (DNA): TGTGCCAGTTGGTCAGGACAGACGAACTATGGCTACACCTTC.

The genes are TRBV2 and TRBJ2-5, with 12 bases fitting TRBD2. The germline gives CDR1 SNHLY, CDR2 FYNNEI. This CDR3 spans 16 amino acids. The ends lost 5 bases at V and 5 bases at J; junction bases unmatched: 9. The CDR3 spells CASSPPLAGGLETQYF. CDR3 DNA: TGTGCCAGCAGTCCACCTCTAGCGGGGGGGCTGGAGACCCAGTACTTC.

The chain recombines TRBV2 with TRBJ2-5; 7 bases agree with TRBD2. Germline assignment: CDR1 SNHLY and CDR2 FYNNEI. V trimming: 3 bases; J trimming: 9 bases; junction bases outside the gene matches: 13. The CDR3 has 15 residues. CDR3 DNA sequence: TGTGCCAGCAGTGATTTACCCGGCGGGGGTCAGCCCCAGTACTTC. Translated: CASSDLPGGGQPQYF.

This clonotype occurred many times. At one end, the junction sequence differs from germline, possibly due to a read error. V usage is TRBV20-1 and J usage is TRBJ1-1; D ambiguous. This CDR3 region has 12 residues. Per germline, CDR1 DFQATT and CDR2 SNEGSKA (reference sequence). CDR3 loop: CSVRAGNTEAFF. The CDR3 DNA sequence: TGCAGTGTTAGAGCGGGGAACACTGAAGCTTTCTTT.

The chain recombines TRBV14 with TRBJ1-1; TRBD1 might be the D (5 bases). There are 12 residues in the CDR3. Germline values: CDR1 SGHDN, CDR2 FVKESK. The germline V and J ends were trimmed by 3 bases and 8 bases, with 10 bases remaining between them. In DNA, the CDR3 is TGTGCCAGCAGCCACCAGGGTGCCGAAGCTTTCTTT. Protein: CASSHQGAEAFF.

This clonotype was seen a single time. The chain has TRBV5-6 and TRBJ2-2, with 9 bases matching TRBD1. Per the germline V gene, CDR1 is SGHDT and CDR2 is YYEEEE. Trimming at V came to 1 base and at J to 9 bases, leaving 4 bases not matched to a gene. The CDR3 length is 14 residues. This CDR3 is CASSLWTGVRELFF. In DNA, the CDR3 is TGTGCCAGCAGCTTGTGGACAGGGGTCAGGGAGCTGTTTTTT.

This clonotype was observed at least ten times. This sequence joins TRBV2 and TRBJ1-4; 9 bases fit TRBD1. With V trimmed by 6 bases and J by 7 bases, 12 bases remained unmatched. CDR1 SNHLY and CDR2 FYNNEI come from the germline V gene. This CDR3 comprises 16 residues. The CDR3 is CASRAISGTGSEKLFF. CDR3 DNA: TGTGCCAGCAGAGCAATTTCCGGGACAGGGAGTGAAAAACTGTTTTTT.

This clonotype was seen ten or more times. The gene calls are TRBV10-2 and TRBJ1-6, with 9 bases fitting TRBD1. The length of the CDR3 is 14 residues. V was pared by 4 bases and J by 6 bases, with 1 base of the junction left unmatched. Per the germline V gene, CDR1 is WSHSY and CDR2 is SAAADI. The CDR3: CASSGQGVNSPLHF. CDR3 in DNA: TGCGCCAGCAGTGGACAGGGGGTTAATTCACCCCTCCACTTT.

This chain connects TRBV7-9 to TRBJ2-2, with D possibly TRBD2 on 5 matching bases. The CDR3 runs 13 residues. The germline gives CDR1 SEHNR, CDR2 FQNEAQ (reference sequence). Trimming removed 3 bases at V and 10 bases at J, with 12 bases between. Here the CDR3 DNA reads TGTGCCAGCAGCTTTCTCTCCGGGAAGGAGCTGTTTTTT. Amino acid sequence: CASSFLSGKELFF.

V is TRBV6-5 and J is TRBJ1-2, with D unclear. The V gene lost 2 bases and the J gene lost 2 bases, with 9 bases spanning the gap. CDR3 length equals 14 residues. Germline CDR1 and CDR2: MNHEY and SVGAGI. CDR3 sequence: CASSYEAGNYGYTF. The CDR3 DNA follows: TGTGCCAGCAGTTACGAGGCGGGAAACTATGGCTACACCTTC.

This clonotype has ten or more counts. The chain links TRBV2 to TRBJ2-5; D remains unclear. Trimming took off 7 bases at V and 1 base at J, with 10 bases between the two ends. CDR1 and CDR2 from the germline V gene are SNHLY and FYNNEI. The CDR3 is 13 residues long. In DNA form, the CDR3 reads TGTGCCAGCAAGGGTGACCTCCAAGAGACCCAGTACTTC. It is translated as CASKGDLQETQYF.

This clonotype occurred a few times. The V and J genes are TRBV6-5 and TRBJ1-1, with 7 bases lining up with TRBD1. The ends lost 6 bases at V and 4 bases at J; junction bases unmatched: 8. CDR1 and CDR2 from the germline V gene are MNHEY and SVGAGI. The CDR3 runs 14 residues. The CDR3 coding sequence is TGTGCCAGCAGGCGGGACAGCACCTTCACTGAAGCTTTCTTT. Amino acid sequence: CASRRDSTFTEAFF.

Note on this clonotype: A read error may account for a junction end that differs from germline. For the CDR3, the DNA is TGTGCCAGCAGTTTGCGACTAGCGGCGTCCTACGAGCAGTACTTC. Protein sequence: CASSLRLAASYEQYF. The chain recombines TRBV10-3 with TRBJ2-7; 9 bases match TRBD2. CDR3 length equals 15 residues. The germline V gene encodes CDR1 ENHRY and CDR2 SYGVKD.

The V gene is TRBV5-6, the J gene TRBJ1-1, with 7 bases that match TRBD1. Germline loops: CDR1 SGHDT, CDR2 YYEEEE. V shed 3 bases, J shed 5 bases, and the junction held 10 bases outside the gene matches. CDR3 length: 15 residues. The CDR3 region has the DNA TGTGCCAGCAGCTGGCCGCCGGGACAGAGAACTGAAGCTTTCTTT. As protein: CASSWPPGQRTEAFF.

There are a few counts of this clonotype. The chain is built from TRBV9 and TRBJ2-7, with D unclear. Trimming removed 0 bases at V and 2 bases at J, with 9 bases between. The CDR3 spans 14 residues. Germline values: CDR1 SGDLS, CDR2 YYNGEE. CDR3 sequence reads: CASSVVAGPYEQYF. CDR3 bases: TGTGCCAGCAGCGTAGTCGCAGGTCCCTACGAGCAGTACTTC.

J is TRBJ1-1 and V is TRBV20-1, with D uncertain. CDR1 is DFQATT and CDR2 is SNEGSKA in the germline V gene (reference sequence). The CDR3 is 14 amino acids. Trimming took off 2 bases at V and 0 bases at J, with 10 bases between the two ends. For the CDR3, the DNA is TGCAGTGCTAGACCCGGACGGATGAACACTGAAGCTTTCTTT. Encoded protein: CSARPGRMNTEAFF.